The 27 T cell receptor beta chains reported below all come from one sample, sequenced in a study of cytomegalovirus exposure and HLA in healthy donors. Primers: 60 Vbeta forward and 13 Jbeta reverse. Repertoires were generated with immunoSEQ multiplex PCR, while TCRdb's copy carries only in-frame clones and drops some. In total, the table holds some 110,000 clones. The sequencing sample was made of PBMCs. These receptor sequences come from a man in his thirties or forties in good health and CMV-seronegative.

The chain links TRBV19 to TRBJ2-1; TRBD2 matches 16 bases. Losses at the gene ends were 4 bases for V and 6 bases for J; bases not matched to a gene: 3. The CDR3 loop spans 16 amino acids. The germline V gene encodes CDR1 LNHDA and CDR2 SQIVND (reference sequence). Here the CDR3 reads CASSTGTSGRANEQFF. CDR3 in DNA: TGTGCCAGTAGTACCGGGACTAGCGGGAGGGCCAATGAGCAGTTCTTC.

The CDR3 protein is CASSFRTSGLKETQYF. CDR3 in DNA: TGTGCCAGCAGCTTCCGGACTAGCGGACTAAAAGAGACCCAGTACTTC. The genes are TRBV7-8 and TRBJ2-5, with 10 bases aligning to TRBD2. The CDR3 length is 16 residues. Germline CDR1 and CDR2: SGHVS and FQNEAQ. V shed 3 bases, J shed 3 bases, and the junction held 7 bases outside the gene matches.

The chain employs TRBV29-1 and TRBJ2-3; TRBD1 matches 7 bases. CDR3 length equals 13 residues. Germline loops: CDR1 SQVTM, CDR2 ANQGSEA. V dropped 8 bases and J dropped 2; count of bases not matched to a gene: 7. In DNA form, the CDR3 reads TGCAGCTTGAGGGGACAGTACACAGATACGCAGTATTTT. Translating it yields CSLRGQYTDTQYF.

The J gene is TRBJ2-6, the V gene TRBV5-1; D is possibly TRBD2 (6 bases). The V gene's germline CDR1 is SGHRS and CDR2 YFSETQ. V shed 1 base and J shed 1 base, with 6 bases lying between them. CDR3 length: 15 residues. Here the CDR3 DNA reads TGCGCCAGCAGCTTGAGCGGGTCTGGGGCCAACGTCCTGACTTTC. Protein product: CASSLSGSGANVLTF.

The chain combines TRBV30 with TRBJ2-7; 12 bases match TRBD2. V lost 1 base to trimming and J lost 5 bases; unmatched junction nucleotides: 3. The CDR3 totals 14 residues. CDR1 and CDR2 (germline): GTSNPN, SVGIG (reference sequence). The CDR3 region has the DNA TGTGCCTGGAGTGCTAGCGGGAGGGAGAACGAGCAGTACTTC. Protein product: CAWSASGRENEQYF.

The gene calls are TRBV5-1 and TRBJ1-4; maybe TRBD1 (5 bases). Trimming took off 0 bases at V and 0 bases at J, with 9 bases between the two ends. The CDR3 loop spans 16 amino acids. Germline values: CDR1 SGHRS, CDR2 YFSETQ. CDR3 sequence reads: CASSLAGGATNEKLFF. The DNA for the CDR3 is TGCGCCAGCAGCTTGGCCGGAGGGGCAACTAATGAAAAACTGTTTTTT.

The rearrangement uses TRBV18 and TRBJ2-7; 12 nucleotides agree with TRBD1. Per the germline V gene, CDR1 is KGHSH and CDR2 is LQKENI. V was clipped by 5 bases and J by 5 bases; unmatched bases: 10. The CDR3 contains 16 residues. The CDR3 DNA sequence: TGTGCCAGCTCAGAGTTTCCGGGACAGGGGGCCCACGAGCAGTACTTC. The encoded protein is CASSEFPGQGAHEQYF. Full variable domain (remainder filled in from reference TRBV18 and TRBJ2-7): NAGVMQNPRHLVRRRGQEARLRCSPMKGHSHVYWYRQLPEEGLKFMVYLQKENIIDESGMPKERFSAEFPKEGPSILRIQQVVRGDSAAYFCASSEFPGQGAHEQYFGPGTRLTVT.

This chain uses TRBV9 with TRBJ1-4; D perhaps matches TRBD1 (5 bases). Trimming stripped 0 bases from V and 4 bases from J, with 19 bases between. The CDR3 consists of 18 residues. Germline values: CDR1 SGDLS, CDR2 YYNGEE. The CDR3 spells CASSVGPQGRSINEKLFF. DNA for the CDR3: TGTGCCAGCAGCGTAGGTCCCCAGGGAAGGAGTATTAATGAAAAACTGTTTTTT. The entire variable domain, with the rest obtained from reference TRBV9 and TRBJ1-4, is as follows: DSGVTQTPKHLITATGQRVTLRCSPRSGDLSVYWYQQSLDQGLQFLIQYYNGEERAKGNILERFSAQQFPDLHSELNLSSLELGDSALYFCASSVGPQGRSINEKLFFGSGTQLSVL.

This chain links TRBV30 with TRBJ2-7, with no clear D. The ends were cut back, 0 bases at V and 6 bases at J, with 9 bases in the middle. CDR1 is GTSNPN, CDR2 SVGIG, per germline (reference sequence). The CDR3 length is 12 residues. CDR3 bases: TGTGCCTGGAGTGTACAATCGGGCGAGCAGTACTTC. Translation gives CAWSVQSGEQYF.

V usage is TRBV5-4 and J usage is TRBJ2-5, with TRBD1 matching 9 bases. The DNA end lines up better with TRBJ2-7; the J call may be wrong. Germline assignment: CDR1 SGHNT and CDR2 YYREEE (reference sequence). CDR3 length: 14 residues. CDR3 loop: CASRRDRANYEQYF. The CDR3 DNA reads TGTGCCAGCAGGCGGGACAGGGCGAACTACGAGCAGTACTTC.

V gene TRBV19 combines with J gene TRBJ1-4; TRBD1 agrees at 8 bases. Germline lookup yields CDR1 LNHDA and CDR2 SQIVND (reference sequence). V lost 5 bases and J lost 7; bases outside the gene matches: 6. The CDR3 has 14 amino acids. DNA of the CDR3: TGTGCCAGTAGTGGGCCAGGGGGCCGTGAAAAACTGTTTTTT. Its translation: CASSGPGGREKLFF.

The V and J genes are TRBV6-1 and TRBJ2-5; D possibly corresponds to TRBD2 (5 bases). Germline CDR1 and CDR2: MNHNS and SASEGT. This CDR3 spans 11 amino acids. The V and J ends lost 6 bases and 12 bases respectively, with 14 bases between them. This CDR3 is CASRMGLEEYF. The CDR3 coding sequence is TGTGCCAGCAGGATGGGATTGGAGGAGTACTTC.

V gene TRBV2 combines with J gene TRBJ2-2; maybe TRBD2 (5 bases). CDR1 SNHLY and CDR2 FYNNEI come from the germline V gene. Trimming removed 2 bases from V and 5 bases from J, with 15 bases in between. The CDR3 extends over 16 amino acids. In DNA, the CDR3 is TGTGCCAGCAGTGAATTAGAGACTACAGTAACCGGGGAGCTGTTTTTT. Translated, it gives CASSELETTVTGELFF.

CDR3 DNA: TGCGCCAGCAGCTTGGTTCCTGGCGGATATCTTGGGACTACTGTTGGGGTTGAGCAGTTCTTC. This encodes CASSLVPGGYLGTTVGVEQFF. The chain employs TRBV5-1 and TRBJ2-1; 7 bases are a match to TRBD2. This CDR3 is built from 21 residues. Trimming cost V 0 bases and J 9 bases; bases outside gene matches: 27. Germline V gives CDR1 SGHRS, CDR2 YFSETQ. Drawing the rest from reference TRBV5-1 and TRBJ2-1, the complete variable domain is KAGVTQTPRYLIKTRGQQVTLSCSPISGHRSVSWYQQTPGQGLQFLFEYFSETQRNKGNFPGRFSGRQFSNSRSEMNVSTLELGDSALYLCASSLVPGGYLGTTVGVEQFFGPGTRLTVL.

The chain couples TRBV18 to TRBJ1-4; D remains unclear. This CDR3 spans 17 amino acids. The germline V gene encodes CDR1 KGHSH and CDR2 LQKENI. V lost 1 base, J lost 5 bases, and 17 bases lay in between. The DNA of the CDR3 is TGTGCCAGCTCACCACAGAGTCGGTCCCTCGGGAATGAAAAACTGTTTTTT. This encodes CASSPQSRSLGNEKLFF.

This chain connects TRBV19 to TRBJ2-1, with 14 positions matching TRBD2. The V gene end was trimmed by 0 bases and the J gene end by 9 bases; junction bases not matched to a gene: 4. There are 16 residues in the CDR3. CDR1 is LNHDA, CDR2 SQIVND, per germline (reference sequence). The CDR3 DNA is TGTGCCAGTAGTATAGAGGGGACTAGCGGGAGATCTGAGCAGTTCTTC. Translating gives CASSIEGTSGRSEQFF.

The chain links TRBV27 to TRBJ2-5, with 9 bases aligning to TRBD2. Matching the DNA end better, TRBJ2-7 makes the J call doubtful. The CDR3 spans 16 residues. Germline V gives CDR1 MNHEY, CDR2 SMNVEV (reference sequence). CDR3 bases: TGTGCCAGCAGTTTATCGAAACTAGCGGGCCCCTACGAGCAGTACTTC. This gives the protein CASSLSKLAGPYEQYF.

The chain links TRBV5-6 to TRBJ1-2; TRBD1 agrees at 8 bases. CDR3 length equals 14 residues. The germline V gene encodes CDR1 SGHDT and CDR2 YYEEEE. Trimming took 2 bases from V and 4 from J; bases not matched to a gene: 4. In DNA form, the CDR3 reads TGTGCCAGCAGCTTTGGAACAGGGGGCTATGGCTACACCTTC. This translates into CASSFGTGGYGYTF.

The V call is TRBV14, the J call TRBJ2-7; TRBD2 matches 13 bases. The CDR3 runs to 21 residues. Losses at the gene ends were 2 bases for V and 4 bases for J; bases not matched to a gene: 20. Looked up from germline, CDR1 is SGHDN and CDR2 is FVKESK. CDR3 nucleotide sequence: TGTGCCAGCAGCCAAACGCAGGCCACCGGGACTAGCGGGGCCCCCAGGTACGAGCAGTACTTC. Amino acid sequence: CASSQTQATGTSGAPRYEQYF.

The rearrangement links TRBV13 to TRBJ2-3; possible D gene TRBD2, 6 bases. V shed 8 bases and J shed 4 bases, with 19 bases lying between them. CDR3 length equals 15 residues. The germline V gene encodes CDR1 PRHDT and CDR2 FYEKMQ (reference sequence). This chain's CDR3 is CASSRLGGTPDTQYF. CDR3 nucleotide sequence: TGTGCCAGCTCCCGGTTAGGCGGGACCCCAGATACGCAGTATTTT.

The chain is built from TRBV6-5 and TRBJ2-5; TRBD1 might be the D (5 bases). The J call may be incorrect, as the DNA end agrees better with TRBJ2-7. The CDR3 spans 16 residues. Germline V lookup: CDR1 MNHEY, CDR2 SVGAGI. The CDR3 reads CASSYSGDSLFYEQYF. CDR3 bases: TGTGCCAGCAGTTACTCGGGCGACAGTTTATTCTACGAGCAGTACTTC.

V is TRBV7-8 and J is TRBJ1-1; no clear D gene. Germline loops: CDR1 SGHVS, CDR2 FQNEAQ. The CDR3 spans 12 residues. Between the trimmed V and J ends, which lost 4 bases and 6 bases, there was a span of 9 bases. CDR3 region: CASSSKGAEAFF. DNA for the CDR3: TGTGCCAGCAGCTCCAAGGGAGCTGAAGCTTTCTTT.

This rearrangement joins TRBV5-6 to TRBJ2-4; tentatively, D is TRBD1 (5 bases). Trimming shortened V by 2 bases and J by 3 bases, and 9 bases separated the two germline ends. Germline assignment: CDR1 SGHDT and CDR2 YYEEEE. The CDR3 has 14 residues. CDR3 in DNA: TGTGCCAGCAGCTTCCGACAGATCAAAAACATTCAGTACTTC. Protein product: CASSFRQIKNIQYF.

As for this clone: One end of the junction does not line up with germline, which may come from a read error. The chain employs TRBV28 and TRBJ2-7; 9 positions match TRBD2. This CDR3 region has 15 residues. Germline V gene sequence: CDR1 MDHEN, CDR2 SYDVKM. The DNA for the CDR3 is TGTGCCAGCAGCCGACGACTAGCGGCCTCCTACGAGCGGTACTTC. It is translated as CASSRRLAASYERYF.

The chain recombines TRBV5-6 with TRBJ2-3; no firm D call. Trimming removed 3 bases from V and 5 bases from J, with 10 bases in between. The V gene's germline CDR1 is SGHDT and CDR2 YYEEEE. The length of the CDR3 is 13 residues. The CDR3 nucleotides are TGTGCCAGCAGCTCCCTAGTGGGAGATACGCAGTATTTT. Residues: CASSSLVGDTQYF.

V usage is TRBV27 and J usage is TRBJ2-1; D might be TRBD2 (7 bases). Trimming took off 7 bases at V and 6 bases at J, with 19 bases between the two ends. CDR3 length: 15 amino acids. Germline V lookup: CDR1 MNHEY, CDR2 SMNVEV (reference sequence). The CDR3 sequence is CASTLRGGGGNEQFF. CDR3 DNA: TGTGCCAGCACCTTAAGAGGGGGAGGGGGCAATGAGCAGTTCTTC.

The chain is built from TRBV27 and TRBJ2-1, with 9 bases identical to TRBD2. CDR1 is MNHEY, CDR2 SMNVEV, per germline (reference sequence). J was trimmed by 7 bases and V by 5 bases; bases with no gene match: 9. The CDR3 sequence is 15 residues long. The CDR3 DNA reads TGTGCCAGCAGTCTTAGCGGGGGAGGGGATAATGAGCAGTTCTTC. Translating gives CASSLSGGGDNEQFF.